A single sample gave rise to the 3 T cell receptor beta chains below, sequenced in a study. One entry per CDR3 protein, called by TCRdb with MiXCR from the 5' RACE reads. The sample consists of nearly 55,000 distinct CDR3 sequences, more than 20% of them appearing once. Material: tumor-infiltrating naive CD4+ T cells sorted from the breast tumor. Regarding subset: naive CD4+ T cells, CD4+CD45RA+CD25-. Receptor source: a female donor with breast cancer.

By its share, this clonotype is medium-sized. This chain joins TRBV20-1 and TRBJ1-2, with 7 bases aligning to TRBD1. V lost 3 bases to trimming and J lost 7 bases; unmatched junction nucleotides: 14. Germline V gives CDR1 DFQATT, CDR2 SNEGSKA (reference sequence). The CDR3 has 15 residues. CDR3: CSASVTGAIGGGYTF. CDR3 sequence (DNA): TGCAGTGCTAGCGTCACAGGGGCAATAGGGGGTGGCTACACCTTC.

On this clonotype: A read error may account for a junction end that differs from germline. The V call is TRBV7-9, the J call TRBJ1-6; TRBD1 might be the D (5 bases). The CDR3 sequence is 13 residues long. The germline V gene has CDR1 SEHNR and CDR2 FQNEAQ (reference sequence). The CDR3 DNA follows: TGTGCCGGCAGCTTAGCGGGGGATTCACCCCTCCACTTT. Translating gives CAGSLAGDSPLHF.

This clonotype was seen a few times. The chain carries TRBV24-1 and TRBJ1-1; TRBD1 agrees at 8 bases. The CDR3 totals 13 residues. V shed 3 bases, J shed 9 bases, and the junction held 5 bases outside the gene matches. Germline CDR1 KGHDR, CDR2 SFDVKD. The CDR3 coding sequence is TGTGCCACCAGTGATCCGGGACAGGAACAAGCTTTCTTT. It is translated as CATSDPGQEQAFF.